The clone carrying this T cell receptor beta chain has a single count. Germline V gene sequence: CDR1 MNHNS, CDR2 SASEGT. V gave up 0 bases and J gave up 2 bases, with 8 bases separating them. This CDR3 spans 15 amino acids. This sample was taken from a study of blood T cell repertoires in COVID-19. Whole-study context: Researchers got acute and convalescent COVID-19 samples from the United States, Italy and Spain. The analysed material was cDNA or gDNA that came from T cells, B-cell-depleted T cells, or PBMCs.

Per the authors' pipeline: The assay estimated nucleated cells by amplifying reference gene primers. TCRdb's table, derived via immunoSEQ multiplex PCR, lists solely in-frame clones and lacks some. Clone size and V and J calls were adopted from that table, with D and trimming inferred from the DNA. The table has approximately 240,000 clones, 83% seen once. The chain couples TRBV6-1 to TRBJ1-5; D may be TRBD1 (5 bases). This sequence originates from a human donor in a cohort sampled during active COVID-19. The sequencing input was peripheral blood. The CDR3, as DNA: TGTGCCAGCAGTGAAGCTGCGGGGGGCAATCAGCCCCAGCATTTT. This sequence encodes CASSEAAGGNQPQHF.